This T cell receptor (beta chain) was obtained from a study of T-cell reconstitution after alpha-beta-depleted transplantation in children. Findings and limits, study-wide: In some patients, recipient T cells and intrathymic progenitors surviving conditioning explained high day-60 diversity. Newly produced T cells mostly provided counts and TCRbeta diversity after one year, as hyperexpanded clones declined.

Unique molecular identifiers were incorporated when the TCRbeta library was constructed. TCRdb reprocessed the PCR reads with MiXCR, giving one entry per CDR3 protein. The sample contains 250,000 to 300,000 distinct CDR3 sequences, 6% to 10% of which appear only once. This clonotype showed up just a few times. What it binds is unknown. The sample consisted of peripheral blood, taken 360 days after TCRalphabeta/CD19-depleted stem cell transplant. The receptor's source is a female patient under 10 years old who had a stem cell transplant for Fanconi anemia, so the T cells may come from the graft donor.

CDR3 residues: CASSIGLATLGNEQFF. CDR3 coding DNA: TGTGCCAGCAGCATTGGGTTGGCTACCCTAGGAAATGAGCAGTTCTTC. The chain employs TRBV7-7 and TRBJ2-1; D gene unclear. CDR1 is SSHAT and CDR2 is FNYEAQ in the germline V gene (reference sequence). V lost 5 bases and J lost 7, with 21 bases in between. The CDR3 contains 16 residues.